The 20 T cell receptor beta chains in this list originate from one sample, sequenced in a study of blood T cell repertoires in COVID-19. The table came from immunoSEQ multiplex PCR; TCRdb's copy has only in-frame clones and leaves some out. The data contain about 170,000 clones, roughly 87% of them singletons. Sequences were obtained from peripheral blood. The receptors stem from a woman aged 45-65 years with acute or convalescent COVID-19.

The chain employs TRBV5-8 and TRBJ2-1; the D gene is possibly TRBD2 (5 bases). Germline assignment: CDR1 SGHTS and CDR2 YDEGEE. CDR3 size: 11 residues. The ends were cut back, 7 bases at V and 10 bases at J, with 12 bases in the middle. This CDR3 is CASPRELEQFF. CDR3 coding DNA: TGTGCCAGCCCAAGGGAGCTAGAGCAGTTCTTC.

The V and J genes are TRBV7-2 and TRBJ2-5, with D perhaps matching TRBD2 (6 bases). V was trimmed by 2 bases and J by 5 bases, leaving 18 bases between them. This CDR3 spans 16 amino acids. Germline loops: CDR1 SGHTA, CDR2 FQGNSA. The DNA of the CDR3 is TGTGCCAGCAGCTTACGTACGGACTACGGGCTCGAGACCCAGTACTTC. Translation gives CASSLRTDYGLETQYF.

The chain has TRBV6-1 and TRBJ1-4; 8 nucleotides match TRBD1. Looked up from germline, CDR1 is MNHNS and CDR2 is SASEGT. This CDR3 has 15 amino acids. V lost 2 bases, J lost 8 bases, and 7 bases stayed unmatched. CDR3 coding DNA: TGTGCCAGCAGTGAAACCCAGGGGGCGCGGGAAAAACTGTTTTTT. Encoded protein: CASSETQGAREKLFF.

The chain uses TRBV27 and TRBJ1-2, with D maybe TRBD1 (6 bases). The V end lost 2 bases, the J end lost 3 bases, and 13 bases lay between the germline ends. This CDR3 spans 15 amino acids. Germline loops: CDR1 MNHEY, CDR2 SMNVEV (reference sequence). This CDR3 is CASSLGGAQDYGYTF. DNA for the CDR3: TGTGCCAGCAGTTTAGGGGGGGCGCAGGACTATGGCTACACCTTC.

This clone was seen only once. This CDR3 reads CASSAGHPNTEAFF. CDR3 nucleotides: TGTGCCAGCAGCGCAGGACACCCGAACACTGAAGCTTTCTTT. This chain connects TRBV9 to TRBJ1-1; perhaps TRBD1 as D (5 bases). The germline V and J ends were trimmed by 3 bases and 1 base, with 10 bases remaining between them. Germline CDR1 reads SGDLS; CDR2 reads YYNGEE. The CDR3 totals 14 residues.

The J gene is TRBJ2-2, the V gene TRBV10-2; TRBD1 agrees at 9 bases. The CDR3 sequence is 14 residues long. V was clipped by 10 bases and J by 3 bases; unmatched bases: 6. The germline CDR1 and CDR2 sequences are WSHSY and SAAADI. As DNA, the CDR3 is TGCGCCACAACAGGGGGCGCGTACACCGGGGAGCTGTTTTTT. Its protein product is CATTGGAYTGELFF.

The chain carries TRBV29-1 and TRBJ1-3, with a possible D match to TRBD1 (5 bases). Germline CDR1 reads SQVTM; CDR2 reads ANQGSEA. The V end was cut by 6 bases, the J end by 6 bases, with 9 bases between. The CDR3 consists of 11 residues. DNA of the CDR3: TGCAGCGTACTGACAGAAAACACCATATATTTT. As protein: CSVLTENTIYF.

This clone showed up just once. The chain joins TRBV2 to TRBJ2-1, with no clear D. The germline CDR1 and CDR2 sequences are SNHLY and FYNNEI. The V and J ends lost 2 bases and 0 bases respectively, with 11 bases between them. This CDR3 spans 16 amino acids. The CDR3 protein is CASSERGTSSYNEQFF. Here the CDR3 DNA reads TGTGCCAGCAGTGAAAGAGGTACGAGCTCCTACAATGAGCAGTTCTTC.

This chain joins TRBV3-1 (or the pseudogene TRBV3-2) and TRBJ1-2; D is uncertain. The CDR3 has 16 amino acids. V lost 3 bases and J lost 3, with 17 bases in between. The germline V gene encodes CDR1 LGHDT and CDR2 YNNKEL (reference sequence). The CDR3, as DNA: TGTGCCAGCAGCCACACCAACCCTACGGGGTACTATGGCTACACCTTC. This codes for CASSHTNPTGYYGYTF.

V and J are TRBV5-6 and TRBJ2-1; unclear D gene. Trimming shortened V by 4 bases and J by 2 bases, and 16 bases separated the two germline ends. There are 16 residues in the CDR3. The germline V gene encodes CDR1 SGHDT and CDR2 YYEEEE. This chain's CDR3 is CASSPNLPGTYNEQFF. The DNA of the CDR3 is TGTGCCAGCAGCCCCAATTTGCCCGGTACCTACAATGAGCAGTTCTTC.

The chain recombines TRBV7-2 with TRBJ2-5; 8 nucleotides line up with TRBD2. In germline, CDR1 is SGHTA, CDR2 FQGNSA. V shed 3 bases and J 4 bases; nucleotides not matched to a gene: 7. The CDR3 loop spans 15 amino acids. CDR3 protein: CASSFFRGGGETQYF. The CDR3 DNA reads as TGTGCCAGCAGCTTTTTCCGGGGGGGCGGAGAGACCCAGTACTTC.

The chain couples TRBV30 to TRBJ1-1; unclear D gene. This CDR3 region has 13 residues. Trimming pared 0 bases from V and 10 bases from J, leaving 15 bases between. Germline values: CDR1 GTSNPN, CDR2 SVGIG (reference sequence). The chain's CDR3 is CAWSVRGTDAAFF. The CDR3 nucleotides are TGTGCCTGGAGTGTACGGGGTACCGATGCAGCTTTCTTT. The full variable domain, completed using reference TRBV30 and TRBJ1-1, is SQTIHQWPATLVQPVGSPLSLECTVEGTSNPNLYWYRQAAGRGLQLLFYSVGIGQISSEVPQNLSASRPQDRQFILSSKKLLLSDSGFYLCAWSVRGTDAAFFGQGTRLTVV.

The CDR3 loop reads CASSLKGHPNTEAFF. CDR3 DNA: TGTGCCAGCAGCTTAAAGGGACATCCGAACACTGAAGCTTTCTTT. The chain employs TRBV7-9 and TRBJ1-1, with D tentatively TRBD1 (6 bases). Looked up from germline, CDR1 is SEHNR and CDR2 is FQNEAQ (reference sequence). This CDR3 region has 15 residues. V was cut by 2 bases and J by 1 base, with 11 bases left in between.

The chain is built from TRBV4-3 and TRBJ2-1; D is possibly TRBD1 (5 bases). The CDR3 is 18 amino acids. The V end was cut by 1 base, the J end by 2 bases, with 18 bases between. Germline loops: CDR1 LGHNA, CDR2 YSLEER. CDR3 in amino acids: CASSQGLVAGKAYNEQFF. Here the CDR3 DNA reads TGCGCCAGCAGCCAAGGGCTTGTTGCAGGGAAGGCCTACAATGAGCAGTTCTTC.

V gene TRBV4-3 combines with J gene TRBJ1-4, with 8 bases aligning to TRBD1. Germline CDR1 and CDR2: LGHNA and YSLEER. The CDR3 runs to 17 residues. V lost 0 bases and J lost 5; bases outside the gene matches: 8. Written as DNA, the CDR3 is TGCGCCAGCAGCCAAGAATTCGGGGGACAGGTGAATGAAAAACTGTTTTTT. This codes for CASSQEFGGQVNEKLFF.

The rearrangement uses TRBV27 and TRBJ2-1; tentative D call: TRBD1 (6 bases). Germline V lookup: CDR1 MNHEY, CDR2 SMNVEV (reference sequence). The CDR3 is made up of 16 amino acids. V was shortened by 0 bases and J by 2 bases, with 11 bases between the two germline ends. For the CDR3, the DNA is TGTGCCAGCAGTTTATCGGCAGGGGCGACCTACAATGAGCAGTTCTTC. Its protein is CASSLSAGATYNEQFF.

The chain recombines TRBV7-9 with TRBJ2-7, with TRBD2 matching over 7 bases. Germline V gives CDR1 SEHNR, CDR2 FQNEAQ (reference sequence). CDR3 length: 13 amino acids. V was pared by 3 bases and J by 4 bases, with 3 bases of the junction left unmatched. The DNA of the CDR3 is TGTGCCAGCAGCTTCGGACTAGGATACGAGCAGTACTTC. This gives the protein CASSFGLGYEQYF.

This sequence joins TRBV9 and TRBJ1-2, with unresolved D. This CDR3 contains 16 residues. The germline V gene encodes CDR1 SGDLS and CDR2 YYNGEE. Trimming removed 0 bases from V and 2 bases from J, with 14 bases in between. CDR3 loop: CASSVDSGPGNYGYTF. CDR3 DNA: TGTGCCAGCAGCGTAGACTCGGGCCCGGGAAACTATGGCTACACCTTC.

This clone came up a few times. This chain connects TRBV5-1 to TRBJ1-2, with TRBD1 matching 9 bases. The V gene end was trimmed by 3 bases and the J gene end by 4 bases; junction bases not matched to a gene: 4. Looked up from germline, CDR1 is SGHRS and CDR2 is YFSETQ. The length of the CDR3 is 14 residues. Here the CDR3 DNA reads TGCGCCAGCAGCTCGGGACAGGGAATCTATGGCTACACCTTC. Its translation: CASSSGQGIYGYTF.

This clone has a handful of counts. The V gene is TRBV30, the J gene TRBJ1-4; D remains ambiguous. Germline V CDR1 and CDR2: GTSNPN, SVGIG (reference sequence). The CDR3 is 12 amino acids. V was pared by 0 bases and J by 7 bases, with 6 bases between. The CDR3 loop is CAWSVSGEKLFF. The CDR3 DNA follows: TGTGCCTGGAGTGTATCAGGTGAAAAACTGTTTTTT.